This paragraph covers one T cell receptor (beta chain) sequence. Antigen: not known. The entry originates in a study of cytomegalovirus exposure and HLA in healthy donors. The germline CDR1 and CDR2 sequences are SGDLS and YYNGEE. The length of the CDR3 is 13 residues. V was pared by 4 bases and J by 7 bases, with 12 bases between. Regarding the study as a whole: Analysis performed later showed TCR beta chains linked to HLA being more clonally expanded than equally common others. It is likely that the observed cluster of highly shared sequence variants was a sequencing artifact. Links to common viral pathogens appeared, in a later analysis, for several of the most significant clusters. According to the study, approximately 150 TCR beta chains were cytomegalovirus-associated.

PCR was performed using 60 Vbeta and 13 Jbeta primers. Clones were read by immunoSEQ multiplex PCR, and TCRdb kept only the in-frame ones, dropping some. The sample yields fewer than 200,000 clones, 81% seen once. Source material: PBMCs. The clonotype was recovered from a man aged 35 to 55 in good health and CMV-seropositive. The genes are TRBV9 and TRBJ2-1; D remains unclear. CDR3 residues: CASSTRLENEQFF. Here the CDR3 DNA reads TGTGCCAGCAGCACCCGTCTAGAGAATGAGCAGTTCTTC.